This record looks at one T cell receptor (beta chain) sequence and its context. Its matching antigen is unknown. This CDR3 region has 13 residues. Trimming removed 8 bases at V and 3 bases at J, with 14 bases between. These data come from a study of CD8 T cells in ankylosing spondylitis. Overall study findings and caveats: Earlier reports found some motif variants in synovial fluid and blood in reactive arthritis. Blood of patients with ankylosing spondylitis appeared to be characterized by a TCR beta motif of roughly eight highly homologous variants. Significant enrichment of disease-linked clones was reportedly seen in matched ankylosing spondylitis synovial fluid.

Each CDR3 protein is one row after TCRdb ran MiXCR on the 5' RACE reads. Here the sample spans roughly 400,000 distinct CDR3 sequences, approximately 20% being singletons. The V and J genes are TRBV12-3 or TRBV12-4 and TRBJ2-7; D uncertain. The sequence derives from a male donor with ankylosing spondylitis. The specimen was blood, either unsorted or a sorted T cell fraction (not recorded which). The CDR3 is CASGMWVDYEQYF. CDR3 bases: TGTGCCAGCGGCATGTGGGTTGACTACGAGCAGTACTTC.